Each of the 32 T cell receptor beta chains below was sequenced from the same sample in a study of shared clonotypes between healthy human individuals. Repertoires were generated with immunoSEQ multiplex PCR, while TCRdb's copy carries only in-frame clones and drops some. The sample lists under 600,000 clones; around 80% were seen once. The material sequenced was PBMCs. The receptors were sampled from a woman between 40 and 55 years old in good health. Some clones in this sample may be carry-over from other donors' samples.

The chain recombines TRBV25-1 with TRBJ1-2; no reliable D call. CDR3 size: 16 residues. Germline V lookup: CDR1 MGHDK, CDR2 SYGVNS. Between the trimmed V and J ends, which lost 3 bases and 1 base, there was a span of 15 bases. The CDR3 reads CASSESRQKSNYGYTF. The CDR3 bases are TGTGCCAGCAGTGAGTCCCGACAAAAAAGTAACTATGGCTACACCTTC.

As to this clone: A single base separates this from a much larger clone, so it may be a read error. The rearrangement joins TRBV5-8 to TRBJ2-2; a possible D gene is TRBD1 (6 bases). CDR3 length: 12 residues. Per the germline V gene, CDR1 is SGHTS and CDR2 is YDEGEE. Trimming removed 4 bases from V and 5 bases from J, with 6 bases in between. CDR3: CASSQGTGELFF. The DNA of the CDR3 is TGTGCCAGCAGCCAGGGGACCGGGGAGCTGTTTTTT.

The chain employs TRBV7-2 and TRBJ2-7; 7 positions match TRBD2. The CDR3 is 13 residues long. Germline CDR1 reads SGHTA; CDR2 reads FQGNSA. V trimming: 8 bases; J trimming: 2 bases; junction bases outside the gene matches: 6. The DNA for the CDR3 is TGTGCCAGCGCAGGCGGGAGAACCTACGAGCAGTACTTC. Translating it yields CASAGGRTYEQYF.

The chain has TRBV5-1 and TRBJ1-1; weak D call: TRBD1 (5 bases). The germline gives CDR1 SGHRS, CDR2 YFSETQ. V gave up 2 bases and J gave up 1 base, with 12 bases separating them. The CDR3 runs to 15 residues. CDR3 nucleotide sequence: TGCGCCAGCAGCTTATTGATGGGGCAGAACACTGAAGCTTTCTTT. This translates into CASSLLMGQNTEAFF.

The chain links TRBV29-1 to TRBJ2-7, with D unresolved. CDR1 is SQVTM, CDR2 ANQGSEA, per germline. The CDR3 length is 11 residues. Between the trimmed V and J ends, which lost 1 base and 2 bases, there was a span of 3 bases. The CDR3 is CSVEGPYEQYF. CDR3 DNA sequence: TGCAGCGTTGAAGGTCCCTACGAGCAGTACTTC.

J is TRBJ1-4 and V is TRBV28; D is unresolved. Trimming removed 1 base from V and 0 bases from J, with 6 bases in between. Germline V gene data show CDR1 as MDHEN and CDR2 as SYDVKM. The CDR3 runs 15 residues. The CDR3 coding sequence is TGTGCCAGCAGTTTATCTGAGTCAACTAATGAAAAACTGTTTTTT. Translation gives CASSLSESTNEKLFF. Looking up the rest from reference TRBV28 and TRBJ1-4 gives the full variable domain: DVKVTQSSRYLVKRTGEKVFLECVQDMDHENMFWYRQDPGLGLRLIYFSYDVKMKEKGDIPEGYSVSREKKERFSLILESASTNQTSMYLCASSLSESTNEKLFFGSGTQLSVL.

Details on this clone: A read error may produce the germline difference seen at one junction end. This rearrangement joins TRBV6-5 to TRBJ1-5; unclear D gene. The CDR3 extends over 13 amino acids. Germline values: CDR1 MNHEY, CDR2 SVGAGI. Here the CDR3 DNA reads TGTGACAGCAGTTTAGAGACGGTGGGGCCCCAGCATTTT. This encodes CDSSLETVGPQHF.

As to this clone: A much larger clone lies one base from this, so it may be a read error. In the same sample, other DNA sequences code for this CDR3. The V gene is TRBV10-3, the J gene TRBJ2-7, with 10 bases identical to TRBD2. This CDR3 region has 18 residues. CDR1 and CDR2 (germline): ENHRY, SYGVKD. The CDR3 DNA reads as TGTGCCATCAGTGAGTCGACCCCTTGGACTAGCGGATCCTACGAGCAATACTTC. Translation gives CAISESTPWTSGSYEQYF.

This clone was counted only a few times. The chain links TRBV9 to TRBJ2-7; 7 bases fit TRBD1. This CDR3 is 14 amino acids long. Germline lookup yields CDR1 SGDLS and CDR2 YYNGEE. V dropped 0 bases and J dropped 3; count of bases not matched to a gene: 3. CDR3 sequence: CASSVGPGGYEQYF. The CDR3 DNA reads TGTGCCAGCAGCGTAGGACCAGGGGGCTACGAGCAGTACTTC.

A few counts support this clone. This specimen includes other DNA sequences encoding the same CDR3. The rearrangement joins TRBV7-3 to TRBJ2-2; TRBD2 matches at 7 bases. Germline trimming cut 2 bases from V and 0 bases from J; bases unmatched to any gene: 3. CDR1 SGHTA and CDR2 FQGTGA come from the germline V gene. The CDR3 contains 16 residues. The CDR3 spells CASSLVAGANTGELFF. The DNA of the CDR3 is TGTGCCAGCAGCTTAGTGGCGGGGGCGAACACCGGGGAGCTGTTTTTT.

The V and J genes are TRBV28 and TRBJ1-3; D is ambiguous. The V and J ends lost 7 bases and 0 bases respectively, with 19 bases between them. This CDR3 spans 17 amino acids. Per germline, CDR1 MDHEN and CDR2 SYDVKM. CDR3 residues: CASTSTAIINSGNTIYF. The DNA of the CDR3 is TGTGCCAGCACCTCGACTGCCATAATCAACTCTGGAAACACCATATATTTT.

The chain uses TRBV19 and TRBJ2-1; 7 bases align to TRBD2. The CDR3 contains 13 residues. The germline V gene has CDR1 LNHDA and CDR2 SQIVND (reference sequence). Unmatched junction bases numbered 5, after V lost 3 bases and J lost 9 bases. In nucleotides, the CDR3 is TGTGCCAGTAGTATGGGGGGGGAAGGTGAGCAGTTCTTC. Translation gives CASSMGGEGEQFF.

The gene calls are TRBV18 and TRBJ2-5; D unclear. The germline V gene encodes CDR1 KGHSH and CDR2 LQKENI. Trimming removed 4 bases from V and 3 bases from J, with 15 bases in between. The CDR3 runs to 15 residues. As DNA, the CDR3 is TGTGCCAGCTCACTCAACGTCGTCCCCAAAGAGACCCAGTACTTC. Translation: CASSLNVVPKETQYF.

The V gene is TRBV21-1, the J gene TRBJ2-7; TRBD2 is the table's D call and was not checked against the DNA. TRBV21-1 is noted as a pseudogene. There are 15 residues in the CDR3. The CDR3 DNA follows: TGTGCCAGCCCTCCCGGAGGGGCCGCCTCCTACGAGCAGTACTTC. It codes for CASPPGGAASYEQYF.

The CDR3 here is CASSLSGVQVLNTQYF. The DNA of the CDR3 is TGCGCCAGCAGCTTGTCAGGGGTTCAGGTCCTGAATACGCAGTATTTT. The J gene is TRBJ2-3, the V gene TRBV5-1; D is perhaps TRBD1 (6 bases). V was trimmed by 1 base and J by 7 bases, leaving 19 bases between them. There are 16 residues in the CDR3. Germline loops: CDR1 SGHRS, CDR2 YFSETQ.

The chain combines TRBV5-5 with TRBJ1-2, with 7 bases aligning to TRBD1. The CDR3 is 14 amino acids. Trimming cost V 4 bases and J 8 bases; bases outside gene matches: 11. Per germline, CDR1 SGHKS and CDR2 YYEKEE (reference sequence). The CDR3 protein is CASSRQGESRGYTF. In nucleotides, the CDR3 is TGTGCCAGCAGCCGGCAGGGGGAATCTAGGGGCTACACCTTC. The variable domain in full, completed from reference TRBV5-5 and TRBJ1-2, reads DAGVTQSPTHLIKTRGQQVTLRCSPISGHKSVSWYQQVLGQGPQFIFQYYEKEERGRGNFPDRFSARQFPNYSSELNVNALLLGDSALYLCASSRQGESRGYTFGSGTRLTVV.

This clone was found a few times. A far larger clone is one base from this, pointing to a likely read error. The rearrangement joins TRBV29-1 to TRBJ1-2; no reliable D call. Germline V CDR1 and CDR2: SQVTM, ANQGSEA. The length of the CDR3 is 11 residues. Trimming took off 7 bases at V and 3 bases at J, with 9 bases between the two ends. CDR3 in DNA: TGCAGCGAGTCCTCAGACTATGGCTACACCTTC. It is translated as CSESSDYGYTF.

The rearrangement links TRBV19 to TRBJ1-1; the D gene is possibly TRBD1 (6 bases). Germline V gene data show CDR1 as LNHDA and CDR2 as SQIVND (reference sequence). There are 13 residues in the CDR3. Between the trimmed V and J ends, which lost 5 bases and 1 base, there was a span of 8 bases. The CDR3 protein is CASSQQGNTEAFF. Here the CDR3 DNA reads TGTGCCAGTAGTCAACAGGGGAACACTGAAGCTTTCTTT. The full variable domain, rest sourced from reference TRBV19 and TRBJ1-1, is DGGITQSPKYLFRKEGQNVTLSCEQNLNHDAMYWYRQDPGQGLRLIYYSQIVNDFQKGDIAEGYSVSREKKESFPLTVTSAQKNPTAFYLCASSQQGNTEAFFGQGTRLTVV.

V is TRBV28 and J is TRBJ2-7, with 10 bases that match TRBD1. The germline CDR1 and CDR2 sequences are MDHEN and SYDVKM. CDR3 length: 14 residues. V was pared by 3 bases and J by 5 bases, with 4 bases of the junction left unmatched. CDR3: CASSFGTGVHEQYF. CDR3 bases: TGTGCCAGCAGTTTCGGGACAGGGGTCCACGAGCAGTACTTC.

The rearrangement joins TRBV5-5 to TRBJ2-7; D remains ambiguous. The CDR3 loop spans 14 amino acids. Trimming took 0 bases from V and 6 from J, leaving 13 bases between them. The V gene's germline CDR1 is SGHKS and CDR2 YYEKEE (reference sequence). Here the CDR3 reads CASSLGQSNAEQYF. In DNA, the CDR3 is TGTGCCAGCAGCTTGGGGCAGAGTAACGCCGAGCAGTACTTC.

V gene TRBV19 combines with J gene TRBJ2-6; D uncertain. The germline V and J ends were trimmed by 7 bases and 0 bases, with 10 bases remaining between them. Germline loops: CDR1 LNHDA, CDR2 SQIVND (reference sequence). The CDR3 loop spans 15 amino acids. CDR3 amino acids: CASNIGNSGANVLTF. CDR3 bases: TGTGCCAGTAATATCGGAAACTCTGGGGCCAACGTCCTGACTTTC.

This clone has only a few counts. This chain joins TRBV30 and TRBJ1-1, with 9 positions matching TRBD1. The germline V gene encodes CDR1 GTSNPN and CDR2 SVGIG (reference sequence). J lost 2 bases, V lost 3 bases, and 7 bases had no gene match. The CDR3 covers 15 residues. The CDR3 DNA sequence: TGTGCCTGGAGCCTAGGGGGACAGGGCAACACTGAAGCTTTCTTT. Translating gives CAWSLGGQGNTEAFF.

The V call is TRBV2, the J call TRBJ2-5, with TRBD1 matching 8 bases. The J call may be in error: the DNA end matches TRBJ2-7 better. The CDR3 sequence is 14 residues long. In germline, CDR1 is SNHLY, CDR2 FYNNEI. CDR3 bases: TGTGCCAGCAGTGTGGGGGACAGGCTCTTCGAGCAGTACTTC. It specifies CASSVGDRLFEQYF.

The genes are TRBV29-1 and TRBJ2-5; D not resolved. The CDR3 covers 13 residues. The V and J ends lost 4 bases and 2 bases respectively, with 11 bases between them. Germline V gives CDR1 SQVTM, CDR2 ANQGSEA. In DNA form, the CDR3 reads TGCAGCGTTGGCGGCGGAAGACAAGAGACCCAGTACTTC. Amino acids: CSVGGGRQETQYF.

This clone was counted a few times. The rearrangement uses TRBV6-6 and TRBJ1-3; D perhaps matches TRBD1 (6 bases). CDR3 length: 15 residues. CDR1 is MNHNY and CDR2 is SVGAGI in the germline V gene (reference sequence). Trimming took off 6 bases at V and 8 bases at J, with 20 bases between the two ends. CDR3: CASSPVGWGPDTIYF. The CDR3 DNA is TGTGCCAGCAGCCCCGTGGGTTGGGGGCCGGACACCATATATTTT.

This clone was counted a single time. CDR3 coding DNA: TGTGCCAGCAGTCAACAGGGGGTATCCGAAAAACTGTTTTTT. As protein: CASSQQGVSEKLFF. This rearrangement joins TRBV28 to TRBJ1-4; 8 positions match TRBD1. Germline CDR1 reads MDHEN; CDR2 reads SYDVKM. J was trimmed by 8 bases and V by 5 bases; bases with no gene match: 7. This CDR3 spans 14 amino acids.

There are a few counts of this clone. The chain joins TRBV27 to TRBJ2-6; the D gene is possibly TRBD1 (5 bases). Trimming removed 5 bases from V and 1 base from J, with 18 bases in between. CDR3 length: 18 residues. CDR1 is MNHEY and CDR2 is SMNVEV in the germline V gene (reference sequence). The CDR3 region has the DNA TGTGCCAGCAGTCCTGACAGTTTTTATCATTCTGGGGCCAACGTCCTGACTTTC. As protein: CASSPDSFYHSGANVLTF.

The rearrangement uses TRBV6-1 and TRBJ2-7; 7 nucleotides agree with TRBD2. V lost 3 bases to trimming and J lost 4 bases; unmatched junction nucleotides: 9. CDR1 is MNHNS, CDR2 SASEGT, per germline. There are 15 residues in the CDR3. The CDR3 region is CASSDPGLVAYEQYF. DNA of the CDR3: TGTGCCAGCAGTGATCCTGGACTAGTGGCGTACGAGCAGTACTTC.

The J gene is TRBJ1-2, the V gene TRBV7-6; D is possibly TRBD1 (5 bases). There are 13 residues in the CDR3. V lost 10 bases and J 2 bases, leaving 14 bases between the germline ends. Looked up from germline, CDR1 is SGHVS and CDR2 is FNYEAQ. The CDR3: CATSGVTNYGYTF. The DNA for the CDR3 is TGTGCCACCTCGGGGGTAACCAACTATGGCTACACCTTC. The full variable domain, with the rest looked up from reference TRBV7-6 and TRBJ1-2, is GAGVSQSPRYKVTKRGQDVALRCDPISGHVSLYWYRQALGQGPEFLTYFNYEAQQDKSGLPNDRFSAERPEGSISTLTIQRTEQRDSAMYRCATSGVTNYGYTFGSGTRLTVV.

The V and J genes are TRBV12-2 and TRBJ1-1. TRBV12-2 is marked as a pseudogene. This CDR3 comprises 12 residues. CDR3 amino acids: CASRSASAEAFF. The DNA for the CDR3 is TGTGCAAGTCGCTCGGCCTCAGCCGAAGCTTTCTTT.

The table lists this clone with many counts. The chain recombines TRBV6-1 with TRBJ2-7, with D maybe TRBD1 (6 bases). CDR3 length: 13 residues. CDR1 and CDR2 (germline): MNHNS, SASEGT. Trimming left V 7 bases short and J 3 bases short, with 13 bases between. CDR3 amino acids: CASNLDRIYEQYF. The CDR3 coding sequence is TGTGCCAGCAACCTAGACAGGATCTACGAGCAGTACTTC.

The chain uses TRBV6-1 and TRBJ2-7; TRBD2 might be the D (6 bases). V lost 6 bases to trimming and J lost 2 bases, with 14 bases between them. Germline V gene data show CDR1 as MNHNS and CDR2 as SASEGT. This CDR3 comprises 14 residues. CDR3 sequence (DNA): TGTGCCAGCAGCCTTAGCGGCTTGACCTACGAGCAGTACTTC. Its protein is CASSLSGLTYEQYF.